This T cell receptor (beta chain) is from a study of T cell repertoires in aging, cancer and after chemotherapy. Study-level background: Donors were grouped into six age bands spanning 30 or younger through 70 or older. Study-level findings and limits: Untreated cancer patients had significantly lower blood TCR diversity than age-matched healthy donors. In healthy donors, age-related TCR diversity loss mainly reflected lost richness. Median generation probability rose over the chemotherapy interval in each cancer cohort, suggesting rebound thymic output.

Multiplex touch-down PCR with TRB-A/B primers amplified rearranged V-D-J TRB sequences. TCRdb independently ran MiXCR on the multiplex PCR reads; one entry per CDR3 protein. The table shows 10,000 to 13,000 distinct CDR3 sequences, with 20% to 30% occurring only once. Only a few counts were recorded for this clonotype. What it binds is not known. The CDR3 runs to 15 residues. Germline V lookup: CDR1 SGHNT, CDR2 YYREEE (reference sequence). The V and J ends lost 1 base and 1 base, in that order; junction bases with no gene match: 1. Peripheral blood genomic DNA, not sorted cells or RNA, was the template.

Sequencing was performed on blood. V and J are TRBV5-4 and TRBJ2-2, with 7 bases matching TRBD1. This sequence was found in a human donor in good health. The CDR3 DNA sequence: TGTGCCAGCAGCTTGAGACAGGGGAACACCGGGGAGCTGTTTTTT. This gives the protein CASSLRQGNTGELFF.